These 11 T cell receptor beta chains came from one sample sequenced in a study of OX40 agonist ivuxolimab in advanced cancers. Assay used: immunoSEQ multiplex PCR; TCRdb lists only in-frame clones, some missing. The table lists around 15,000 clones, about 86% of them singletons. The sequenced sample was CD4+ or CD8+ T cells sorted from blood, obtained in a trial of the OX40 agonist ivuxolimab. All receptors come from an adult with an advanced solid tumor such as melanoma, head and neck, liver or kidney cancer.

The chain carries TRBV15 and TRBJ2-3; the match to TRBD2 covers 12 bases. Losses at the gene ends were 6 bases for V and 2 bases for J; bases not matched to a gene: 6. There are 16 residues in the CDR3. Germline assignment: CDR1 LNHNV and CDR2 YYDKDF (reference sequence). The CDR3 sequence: CATRGLAGRYTDTQYF. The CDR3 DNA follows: TGTGCCACCAGGGGACTAGCGGGTCGTTACACAGATACGCAGTATTTT.

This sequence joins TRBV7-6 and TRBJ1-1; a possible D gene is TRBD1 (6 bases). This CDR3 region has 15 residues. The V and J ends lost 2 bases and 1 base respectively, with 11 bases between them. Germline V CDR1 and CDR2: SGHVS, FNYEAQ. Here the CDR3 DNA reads TGTGCCAGCAGCTTATTGGGGGGCCAGAACACTGAAGCTTTCTTT. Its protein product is CASSLLGGQNTEAFF.

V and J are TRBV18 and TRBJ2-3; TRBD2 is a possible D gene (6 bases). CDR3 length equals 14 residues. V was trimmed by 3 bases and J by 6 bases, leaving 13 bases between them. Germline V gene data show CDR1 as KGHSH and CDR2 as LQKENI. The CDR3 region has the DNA TGTGCCAGCTCACCCTCGATGCGGGGTGATACGCAGTATTTT. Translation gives CASSPSMRGDTQYF. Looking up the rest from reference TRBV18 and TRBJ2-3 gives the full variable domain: NAGVMQNPRHLVRRRGQEARLRCSPMKGHSHVYWYRQLPEEGLKFMVYLQKENIIDESGMPKERFSAEFPKEGPSILRIQQVVRGDSAAYFCASSPSMRGDTQYFGPGTRLTVL.

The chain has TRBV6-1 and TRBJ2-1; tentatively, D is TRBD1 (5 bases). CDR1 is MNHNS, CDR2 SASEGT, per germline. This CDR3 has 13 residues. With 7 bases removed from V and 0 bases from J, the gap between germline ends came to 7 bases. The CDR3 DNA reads TGTGCCAGCACGGACAACTCCTACAATGAGCAGTTCTTC. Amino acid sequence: CASTDNSYNEQFF.

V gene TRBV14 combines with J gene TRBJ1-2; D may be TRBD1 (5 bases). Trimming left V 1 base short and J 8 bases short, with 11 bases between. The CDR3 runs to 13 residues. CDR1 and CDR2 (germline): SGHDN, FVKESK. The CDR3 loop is CASSQVSRQGYTF. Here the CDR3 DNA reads TGTGCCAGCAGCCAAGTCTCCCGACAGGGCTACACCTTC.

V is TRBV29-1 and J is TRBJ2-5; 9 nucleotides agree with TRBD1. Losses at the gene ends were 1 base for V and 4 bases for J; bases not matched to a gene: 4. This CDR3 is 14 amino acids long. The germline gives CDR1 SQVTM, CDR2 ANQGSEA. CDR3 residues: CSVEGTGAGETQYF. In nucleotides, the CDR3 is TGCAGCGTTGAAGGGACAGGGGCTGGAGAGACCCAGTACTTC. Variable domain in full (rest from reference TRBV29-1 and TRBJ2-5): SAVISQKPSRDICQRGTSLTIQCQVDSQVTMMFWYRQQPGQSLTLIATANQGSEATYESGFVIDKFPISRPNLTFSTLTVSNMSPEDSSIYLCSVEGTGAGETQYFGPGTRLLVL.

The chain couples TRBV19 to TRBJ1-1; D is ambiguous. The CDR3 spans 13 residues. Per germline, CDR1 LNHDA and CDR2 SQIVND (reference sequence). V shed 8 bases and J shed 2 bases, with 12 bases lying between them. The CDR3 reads CASCLRYNTEAFF. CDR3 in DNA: TGTGCCAGTTGCCTGCGGTACAACACTGAAGCTTTCTTT.

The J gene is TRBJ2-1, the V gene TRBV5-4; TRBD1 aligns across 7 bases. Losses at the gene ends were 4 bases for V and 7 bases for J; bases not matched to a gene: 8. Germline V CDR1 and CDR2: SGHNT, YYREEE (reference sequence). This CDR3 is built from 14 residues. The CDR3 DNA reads TGTGCCAGCAGCCCAGACAGGGTCGGGAATGAGCAGTTCTTC. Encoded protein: CASSPDRVGNEQFF.

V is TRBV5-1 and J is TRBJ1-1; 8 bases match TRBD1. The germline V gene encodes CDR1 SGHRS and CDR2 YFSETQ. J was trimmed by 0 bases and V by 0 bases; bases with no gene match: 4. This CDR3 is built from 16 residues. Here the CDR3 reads CASSLGTGTMNTEAFF. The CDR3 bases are TGCGCCAGCAGCTTGGGGACAGGGACAATGAACACTGAAGCTTTCTTT.

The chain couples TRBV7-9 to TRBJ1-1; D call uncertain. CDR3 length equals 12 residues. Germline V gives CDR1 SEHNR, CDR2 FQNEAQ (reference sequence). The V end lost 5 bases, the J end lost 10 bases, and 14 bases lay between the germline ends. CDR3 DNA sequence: TGTGCCAGCAGCGTAGGATGGTCTGGAGCTTTCTTT. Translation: CASSVGWSGAFF.

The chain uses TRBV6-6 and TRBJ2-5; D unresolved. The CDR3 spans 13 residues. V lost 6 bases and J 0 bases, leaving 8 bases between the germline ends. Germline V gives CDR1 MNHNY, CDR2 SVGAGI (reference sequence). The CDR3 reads CASRPVNQETQYF. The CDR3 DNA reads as TGTGCCAGCAGACCGGTTAACCAAGAGACCCAGTACTTC.